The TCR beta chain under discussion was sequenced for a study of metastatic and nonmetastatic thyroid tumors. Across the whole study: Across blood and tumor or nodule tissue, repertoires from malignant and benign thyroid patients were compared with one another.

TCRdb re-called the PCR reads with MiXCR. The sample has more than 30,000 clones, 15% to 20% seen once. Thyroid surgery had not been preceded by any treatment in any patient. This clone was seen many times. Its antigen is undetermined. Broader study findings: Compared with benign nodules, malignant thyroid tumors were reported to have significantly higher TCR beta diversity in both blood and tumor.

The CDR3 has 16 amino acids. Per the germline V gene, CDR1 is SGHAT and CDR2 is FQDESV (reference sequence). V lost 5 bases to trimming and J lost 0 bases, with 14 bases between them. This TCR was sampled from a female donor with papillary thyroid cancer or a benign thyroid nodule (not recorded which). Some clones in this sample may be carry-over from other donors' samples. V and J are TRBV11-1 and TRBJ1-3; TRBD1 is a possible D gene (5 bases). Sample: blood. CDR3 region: CASSPGSGASGNTIYF. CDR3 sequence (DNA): TGTGCCAGCAGCCCAGGTAGCGGGGCCTCTGGAAACACCATATATTTT.